This TCR beta chain appears in the sequencing data of a study of blood T cell repertoires in COVID-19. Study-level information: T cells, B-cell-depleted T cells, or PBMCs supplied cDNA or gDNA.

Source study methods: Estimates of nucleated cell counts were drawn from the amplification of reference gene primers. Here immunoSEQ multiplex PCR was the method, and the copy in TCRdb shows in-frame clones only, minus some. For V, J and clone size, that table is used; D and trimming come from the DNA. Of about 71,000 clones listed, about nine tenths are singletons. The CDR3 length is 17 residues. Germline CDR1 and CDR2: SGDLS and YYNGEE. Trimming removed 0 bases from V and 5 bases from J; junction bases left unmatched: 10. V and J are TRBV9 and TRBJ2-3, with 9 bases fitting TRBD2. The specimen was peripheral blood. This TCR was sampled from a man younger than 45 with acute or convalescent COVID-19. Here the CDR3 DNA reads TGTGCCAGCAGCGTAGAGGAAGCGGGGGGCTCAGGAGATACGCAGTATTTT. As protein: CASSVEEAGGSGDTQYF.